This TCR beta chain comes out of a study of blood T cell repertoires in COVID-19. For the study at large: Some COVID-19 samples were acute and others convalescent; all came from the United States, Italy and Spain. PBMCs, B-cell-depleted T cells, or T cells were the source of the cDNA or gDNA that made up the material.

The CDR3 length is 14 residues. The V gene end was trimmed by 6 bases and the J gene end by 4 bases; junction bases not matched to a gene: 3. The germline V gene encodes CDR1 SQVTM and CDR2 ANQGSEA. Seattle participants joined during active infection and were tracked over time. Under the authors' procedure: How many nucleated cells were present was estimated from reference gene primer amplification. TCRdb's copy holds only in-frame clones and misses some; the assay was immunoSEQ multiplex PCR. V, J and clone size were drawn from that table, and D and trimming were deduced from the DNA. In the table there are nearly 200,000 clones, roughly 80% of which are singletons.

The sequence was collected from a man in his sixties with COVID-19, enrolled during active disease. The gene calls are TRBV29-1 and TRBJ2-1; 13 nucleotides line up with TRBD2. The sample was peripheral blood. CDR3 DNA: TGCAGCGTGGGGGGACTAGCGGGATACAATGAGCAGTTCTTC. It translates to CSVGGLAGYNEQFF.